This passage covers 14 T cell receptor beta chains from one sample sequenced in a study of control samples from healthy donors and cancer patients. Clones were read by immunoSEQ multiplex PCR, and TCRdb kept only the in-frame ones, dropping some. Here the sample spans fewer than 200,000 clones, around nine tenths being singletons. The material sequenced was blood. The origin of the receptors is a man aged 30-40 years in good health.

This sequence joins TRBV18 and TRBJ1-5; 7 nucleotides line up with TRBD1. The ends lost 1 base at V and 6 bases at J; junction bases unmatched: 6. This CDR3 contains 15 residues. The V gene's germline CDR1 is KGHSH and CDR2 LQKENI. In DNA, the CDR3 is TGTGCCAGCTCACCACAAACAGGGGTCACTCAGCCCCAGCATTTT. Translated: CASSPQTGVTQPQHF.

Comments on this clone: Other nucleotide sequences in the sample specify the same CDR3. The gene calls are TRBV18 and TRBJ2-3; D not certain. There are 11 residues in the CDR3. V was trimmed by 3 bases and J by 5 bases, leaving 3 bases between them. Germline-derived CDR1 and CDR2 are KGHSH and LQKENI. CDR3 in amino acids: CASSPEDTQYF. The CDR3 DNA is TGTGCCAGCTCACCGGAAGATACGCAGTATTTT.

The table lists this clone with a count of one. The chain has TRBV9 and TRBJ2-1; 7 nucleotides agree with TRBD2. CDR1 and CDR2 (germline): SGDLS, YYNGEE. The CDR3 runs to 15 residues. With V trimmed by 4 bases and J by 7 bases, 11 bases remained unmatched. Here the CDR3 DNA reads TGTGCCAGCAGCTTCGGGGGGAGTCTAAGGAATGAGCAGTTCTTC. Protein: CASSFGGSLRNEQFF.

This clone showed up just a few times. Here the CDR3 DNA reads TGTGCCAGCAGCGGGGACAGGGAGGAATATAATGAAAAACTGTTTTTT. Protein product: CASSGDREEYNEKLFF. The V and J genes are TRBV5-8 and TRBJ1-4; 9 nucleotides match TRBD1. The J segment lost 4 bases and the V segment lost 4 bases, leaving 8 bases of the junction unmatched. Germline CDR1 SGHTS, CDR2 YDEGEE. The CDR3 runs to 16 residues. Complete variable domain (other parts from reference TRBV5-8 and TRBJ1-4): EAGVTQSPTHLIKTRGQQATLRCSPISGHTSVYWYQQALGLGLQFLLWYDEGEERNRGNFPPRFSGRQFPNYSSELNVNALELEDSALYLCASSGDREEYNEKLFFGSGTQLSVL.

The sample holds one count of this clone. The chain has TRBV6-2 or TRBV6-3 and TRBJ2-3; 8 nucleotides match TRBD2. The V gene end was trimmed by 5 bases and the J gene end by 5 bases; junction bases not matched to a gene: 18. The germline gives CDR1 MNHEY, CDR2 SVGEGT. This CDR3 comprises 18 residues. CDR3 DNA sequence: TGTGCCAGCAGTACCCCGGGGGGGGCTGTATTTTCTATAGATACGCAGTATTTT. This translates into CASSTPGGAVFSIDTQYF.

The V gene is TRBV5-4, the J gene TRBJ1-4; D ambiguous. The germline gives CDR1 SGHNT, CDR2 YYREEE (reference sequence). The length of the CDR3 is 12 residues. V was pared by 2 bases and J by 4 bases, with 3 bases between. CDR3 amino acids: CASSFSNEKLFF. The CDR3 region has the DNA TGTGCCAGCAGCTTTAGTAATGAAAAACTGTTTTTT.

The genes are TRBV12-3 or TRBV12-4 and TRBJ1-1; tentatively, D is TRBD1 (5 bases). This CDR3 has 13 amino acids. V lost 6 bases to trimming and J lost 5 bases, with 13 bases between them. This CDR3 is CASSPGQTTEAFF. The CDR3 bases are TGTGCCAGCAGCCCAGGGCAGACGACTGAAGCTTTCTTT.

The chain links TRBV4-2 to TRBJ1-1, with a tentative D call TRBD1 (5 bases). From germline, CDR1 is LGHNA and CDR2 YNFKEQ. The CDR3 is 16 residues long. V lost 2 bases and J lost 1, with 14 bases in between. This CDR3 reads CASSQYRTKGNTEAFF. The DNA for the CDR3 is TGTGCCAGCAGCCAATACAGGACTAAGGGGAACACTGAAGCTTTCTTT.

The rearrangement joins TRBV4-3 to TRBJ2-7; D is unclear. The germline V and J ends were trimmed by 0 bases and 2 bases, with 5 bases remaining between them. The CDR3 length is 13 residues. The V gene's germline CDR1 is LGHNA and CDR2 YSLEER. The CDR3 DNA reads as TGCGCCAGCAGCCAAGATCGTCCCTACGAGCAGTACTTC. Residues: CASSQDRPYEQYF.

This chain connects TRBV28 to TRBJ2-3, with TRBD2 matching over 12 bases. In germline, CDR1 is MDHEN, CDR2 SYDVKM. This CDR3 is built from 16 residues. The V gene end was trimmed by 6 bases and the J gene end by 2 bases; junction bases not matched to a gene: 6. The CDR3 DNA reads as TGTGCCAGCAGCTACCTAGCGGGAGGGGACACAGATACGCAGTATTTT. This translates into CASSYLAGGDTDTQYF.

The chain carries TRBV6-4 and TRBJ1-2; TRBD1 matches at 8 bases. The germline V gene has CDR1 MRHNA and CDR2 SNTAGT. Trimming took 0 bases from V and 8 from J; bases not matched to a gene: 14. The CDR3 contains 17 residues. The CDR3 sequence is CASSDSLSNPGTGGYTF. The CDR3 DNA follows: TGTGCCAGCAGTGACTCCCTCTCAAACCCCGGGACAGGAGGCTACACCTTC.

J is TRBJ1-4 and V is TRBV6-6; 7 nucleotides align to TRBD1. Germline CDR1 and CDR2: MNHNY and SVGAGI (reference sequence). V trimming: 0 bases; J trimming: 8 bases; junction bases outside the gene matches: 6. The CDR3 spans 15 residues. The CDR3 coding sequence is TGTGCCAGCAGTTACTCGGGGGACAGCGACGAAAAACTGTTTTTT. Translated, it gives CASSYSGDSDEKLFF.

This clone appeared a single time. The chain is built from TRBV4-1 and TRBJ2-3; D assignment may be TRBD1 or TRBD2 (5 bases each). Germline loops: CDR1 MGHRA, CDR2 YSYEKL. V gave up 0 bases and J gave up 6 bases, with 19 bases separating them. CDR3 length equals 17 residues. For the CDR3, the DNA is TGCGCCAGCAGCCAAGAATTAACGGGGCCCACGGCGGATACGCAGTATTTT. Translating it yields CASSQELTGPTADTQYF.

This rearrangement joins TRBV30 to TRBJ2-3; perhaps TRBD1 as D (5 bases). V lost 0 bases to trimming and J lost 2 bases, with 9 bases between them. This CDR3 is 14 amino acids long. Germline V gene sequence: CDR1 GTSNPN, CDR2 SVGIG (reference sequence). The CDR3 region has the DNA TGTGCCTGGAGTGTTTGGGGCCTCACAGATACGCAGTATTTT. Protein sequence: CAWSVWGLTDTQYF.